This TCR beta chain emerged from a study of cytomegalovirus exposure and HLA in healthy donors. About the study: Drawn from HLA-typed donors, 80 million to 100 million unique TCRs were held in an early data release.

PCR employed 60 Vbeta and 13 Jbeta primers. Profiling relied on immunoSEQ multiplex PCR, and the TCRdb table lists in-frame clones only, not all of them. This table holds 250,000 to 350,000 clones, 80% to 90% found once. Notes on this clone: Its specificity is unknown.

Trimming removed 4 bases from V and 1 base from J, with 28 bases in between. CDR1 and CDR2 from the germline V gene are LGHNA and YNFKEQ. The CDR3 spans 20 residues. Study-wide findings and caveats: The investigators catalogued 150 or so TCR beta chains as cytomegalovirus-associated. Rarity characterized most TCR sequences, yet some public TCRs appeared in many donors.

The sequenced sample was PBMCs. The TCR sequence derives from a man aged 40-50 years in good health and CMV-seropositive. The rearrangement joins TRBV4-2 to TRBJ1-1; D possibly corresponds to TRBD1 (6 bases). CDR3 sequence (DNA): TGTGCCAGCAGCCCTCATATCTCTTCAGGGGTGGGGGGGGAGAACACTGAAGCTTTCTTT. Amino acids: CASSPHISSGVGGENTEAFF.